The 5 T cell receptor beta chains in this list originate from one sample, sequenced in a study of technical replicates of blood from several donors. Assay: immunoSEQ multiplex PCR; the TCRdb copy retains only in-frame clones and omits some. The table has under 100,000 clones, approximately 97% seen once; the top ten hold around 0.28%. Sample: T cells isolated from PBMCs. The receptors shown here come from a human donor in good health.

The chain recombines TRBV5-5 with TRBJ2-1; 7 bases are shared with TRBD2. J gave up 5 bases and V 0 bases, and 5 bases lay outside the gene matches. Per the germline V gene, CDR1 is SGHKS and CDR2 is YYEKEE (reference sequence). The CDR3 sequence is 15 residues long. CDR3 sequence reads: CASSLGEGYDNEQFF. The CDR3, as DNA: TGTGCCAGCAGCTTGGGGGAGGGTTACGACAATGAGCAGTTCTTC.

This clone was counted a single time. The J gene is TRBJ2-1, the V gene TRBV6-5; D unclear. The CDR3 has 11 residues. The germline V gene has CDR1 MNHEY and CDR2 SVGAGI. V was pared by 1 base and J by 8 bases, with 3 bases between. The CDR3 DNA sequence: TGTGCCAGCAGTTACTTAGATGAGCAGTTCTTC. This translates into CASSYLDEQFF.

The chain recombines TRBV30 with TRBJ2-1; 7 bases match TRBD2. The CDR3 length is 14 residues. Trimming removed 2 bases from V and 5 bases from J; junction bases left unmatched: 6. Germline assignment: CDR1 GTSNPN and CDR2 SVGIG (reference sequence). DNA for the CDR3: TGTGCCTGGAGTTGGGGCGCGGGGGACAATGAGCAGTTCTTC. Encoded protein: CAWSWGAGDNEQFF.

The V call is TRBV6-6, the J call TRBJ1-1; 9 nucleotides line up with TRBD1. The CDR3 extends over 15 amino acids. V was clipped by 6 bases and J by 1 base; unmatched bases: 6. Germline-derived CDR1 and CDR2 are MNHNY and SVGAGI (reference sequence). The CDR3 is CASRPGQGRNTEAFF. CDR3 DNA sequence: TGTGCCAGCAGACCCGGACAGGGGCGGAACACTGAAGCTTTCTTT.

This chain links TRBV7-3 with TRBJ2-7, with 8 bases identical to TRBD2. Trimming at V came to 3 bases and at J to 5 bases, leaving 3 bases not matched to a gene. The CDR3 loop spans 13 amino acids. Germline assignment: CDR1 SGHTA and CDR2 FQGTGA. The CDR3 nucleotides read TGTGCCAGCAGCTTGAGCGGGAGACACGAGCAGTACTTC. Amino acids: CASSLSGRHEQYF.